This T cell receptor (beta chain) was recovered during a study of T cell repertoires in cytomegalovirus infection. Study-level information: Recently identified HLA-C-restricted CMV epitopes were among the peptides used. Public TCR beta signature analysis indicated the presence of both CMV infection and matching HLA type. The study's findings and limits: Dominating the ex vivo response were HLA-C-restricted CMV-specific TCR beta clonotypes. Adding up the frequency of public TCR beta families identified people who carried CMV plus the relevant HLA.

This clonotype was counted a few times. Its antigen is currently unknown. Per germline, CDR1 SGHAT and CDR2 FQNNGV. The CDR3 runs to 15 residues. Trimming took 4 bases from V and 0 from J; bases not matched to a gene: 4. In TCRdb, the reads were re-called with MiXCR into one record per CDR3 protein. The sample lists roughly 200,000 distinct CDR3 sequences, approximately 40% seen once, with approximately 60% in the top ten. The V call is TRBV11-2, the J call TRBJ2-7; 9 bases agree with TRBD2. The material was CD8+ T cells from cultured PBMCs, obtained from culture after CMV antigen stimulation. The sequence was collected from a human donor in good health (CMV status not recorded). Some clones in this sample may be carry-over from other donors' samples. The CDR3 here is CASSSGTSYSYEQYF. For the CDR3, the DNA is TGTGCCAGCAGCTCTGGGACTAGCTACTCCTACGAGCAGTACTTC. Full variable domain (remainder filled in from reference TRBV11-2 and TRBJ2-7): EAGVAQSPRYKIIEKRQSVAFWCNPISGHATLYWYQQILGQGPKLLIQFQNNGVVDDSQLPKDRFSAERLKGVDSTLKIQPAKLEDSAVYLCASSSGTSYSYEQYFGPGTRLTVT.